Shown below are 28 T cell receptor beta chains from a single sample sequenced in a study of OX40 agonist ivuxolimab in advanced cancers. Measured with immunoSEQ multiplex PCR; TCRdb has only the in-frame clones, and not every one. The sample lists tens of thousands of clones, about 80% occurring once. This sample comprised CD4+ or CD8+ T cells sorted from blood, obtained in a trial of the OX40 agonist ivuxolimab. The receptor set was obtained from an adult with an advanced solid tumor such as melanoma, head and neck, liver or kidney cancer.

This clone was seen a single time. The V and J genes are TRBV6-1 and TRBJ2-7; D possibly corresponds to TRBD1 (6 bases). V was clipped by 6 bases and J by 4 bases, with 13 bases between them. This CDR3 contains 13 residues. CDR1 and CDR2 (germline): MNHNS, SASEGT. CDR3 sequence (DNA): TGTGCCAGCAGAGAGGGGGTAAGTTACGAGCAGTACTTC. The encoded protein is CASREGVSYEQYF.

This chain links TRBV30 with TRBJ1-1, with 9 bases lining up with TRBD1. Germline assignment: CDR1 GTSNPN and CDR2 SVGIG (reference sequence). With 2 bases clipped from V and 4 bases from J, the junction kept 2 bases outside the gene matches. This CDR3 has 13 residues. CDR3 protein: CAWSKQGATEAFF. In nucleotides, the CDR3 is TGTGCCTGGAGTAAACAGGGGGCCACTGAAGCTTTCTTT.

The sample holds one count of this clone. The chain is built from TRBV2 and TRBJ2-7; 10 nucleotides align to TRBD1. V gave up 5 bases and J gave up 2 bases; unmatched junction bases: 3. Germline V CDR1 and CDR2: SNHLY, FYNNEI. The CDR3 totals 14 residues. The CDR3 loop reads CASSLGTGAYEQYF. CDR3 in DNA: TGTGCCAGCAGTCTCGGGACAGGGGCCTACGAGCAGTACTTC.

This clone has only a few counts. The chain combines TRBV19 with TRBJ2-7, with D tentatively TRBD2 (6 bases). Trimming pared 1 base from V and 5 bases from J, leaving 15 bases between. CDR3 length equals 15 residues. Germline V gene lookup returns CDR1 LNHDA and CDR2 SQIVND (reference sequence). The CDR3 sequence: CASSIGGRRADEQYF. The CDR3 nucleotides read TGTGCCAGTAGTATAGGGGGCCGGAGGGCCGACGAGCAGTACTTC.

The chain recombines TRBV5-1 with TRBJ2-4; D may be TRBD1 (5 bases). CDR1 and CDR2 (germline): SGHRS, YFSETQ. Trimming removed 0 bases at V and 3 bases at J, with 19 bases between. CDR3 size: 18 residues. CDR3 DNA: TGCGCCAGCAGCTTGGTAGGGGTGACAAACCCACTCAAAAACATTCAGTACTTC. Translation: CASSLVGVTNPLKNIQYF.

This clone appeared a single time. The chain couples TRBV6-6 to TRBJ2-3, with 7 bases lining up with TRBD2. In germline, CDR1 is MNHNY, CDR2 SVGAGI (reference sequence). This CDR3 region has 15 residues. Germline trimming cut 2 bases from V and 3 bases from J; bases unmatched to any gene: 5. The CDR3 loop is CASSYIGGWTDTQYF. The CDR3 nucleotides read TGTGCCAGCAGTTACATCGGGGGGTGGACAGATACGCAGTATTTT.

The chain joins TRBV7-2 to TRBJ2-1, with 7 bases identical to TRBD2. Per the germline V gene, CDR1 is SGHTA and CDR2 is FQGNSA. Losses at the gene ends were 4 bases for V and 9 bases for J; bases not matched to a gene: 12. This CDR3 contains 15 residues. In DNA, the CDR3 is TGTGCCAGCAGCTCCGGACTAGTACCGCGGGTTGAGCAGTTCTTC. It yields the protein CASSSGLVPRVEQFF.

This chain joins TRBV5-6 and TRBJ1-3; TRBD1 is a possible D gene (6 bases). Trimming stripped 1 base from V and 0 bases from J, with 11 bases between. From germline, CDR1 is SGHDT and CDR2 YYEEEE. The length of the CDR3 is 16 residues. The CDR3 coding sequence is TGTGCCAGCAGCTTGTTGGACAGACACTCTGGAAACACCATATATTTT. Amino acid sequence: CASSLLDRHSGNTIYF.

This clone was observed a handful of times. This sequence joins TRBV28 and TRBJ2-7; a possible D gene is TRBD1 (6 bases). The germline CDR1 and CDR2 sequences are MDHEN and SYDVKM. V dropped 5 bases and J dropped 0 bases, with 11 bases sitting between them. The CDR3 is 14 residues long. The CDR3 protein is CASSPQGSSYEQYF. The CDR3 DNA sequence: TGTGCCAGCAGTCCCCAGGGGAGCTCCTACGAGCAGTACTTC.

The gene calls are TRBV5-5 and TRBJ2-1, with D unresolved. V lost 1 base and J lost 0, with 11 bases in between. In germline, CDR1 is SGHKS, CDR2 YYEKEE (reference sequence). The CDR3 covers 16 residues. The DNA of the CDR3 is TGTGCCAGCAGCTTGAGAGTGGTGGGCTCCTACAATGAGCAGTTCTTC. Protein product: CASSLRVVGSYNEQFF.

This chain connects TRBV27 to TRBJ2-7, with D perhaps assigned TRBD1 or TRBD2 (5 bases each). Trimming took off 3 bases at V and 0 bases at J, with 12 bases between the two ends. The CDR3 runs 15 residues. Germline lookup yields CDR1 MNHEY and CDR2 SMNVEV (reference sequence). CDR3 sequence (DNA): TGTGCCAGCAGTTTGACCGGGACGGTCTCCTACGAGCAGTACTTC. Protein product: CASSLTGTVSYEQYF.

This chain uses TRBV5-4 with TRBJ1-1, with 9 bases lining up with TRBD1. Germline CDR1 is SGHNT and CDR2 is YYREEE (reference sequence). V shed 4 bases and J 4 bases; nucleotides not matched to a gene: 11. The CDR3 is 16 residues long. In DNA form, the CDR3 reads TGTGCCAGCAGCGTATCAACAGGGGGCGCGGGCACTGAAGCTTTCTTT. Translated: CASSVSTGGAGTEAFF.

There are a few counts of this clone. The rearrangement uses TRBV30 and TRBJ1-5; TRBD1 might be the D (6 bases). This CDR3 contains 14 residues. CDR1 is GTSNPN, CDR2 SVGIG, per germline (reference sequence). Trimming pared 1 base from V and 9 bases from J, leaving 16 bases between. The DNA for the CDR3 is TGTGCCTGGAGTGGCCCAACAGGGTTTCGGCCCCAGCATTTT. Amino acid sequence: CAWSGPTGFRPQHF.

The rearrangement uses TRBV27 and TRBJ2-7; D remains unclear. Germline V gene data show CDR1 as MNHEY and CDR2 as SMNVEV (reference sequence). The CDR3 runs to 13 residues. The germline V and J ends were trimmed by 6 bases and 5 bases, with 14 bases remaining between them. The DNA of the CDR3 is TGTGCCAGCAGCCCTAAAGGGCGCCACGAGCAGTACTTC. Translation gives CASSPKGRHEQYF.

The V and J genes are TRBV4-3 and TRBJ1-4, with unresolved D. The CDR3 sequence is 13 residues long. V was shortened by 5 bases and J by 13 bases, with 17 bases between the two germline ends. Germline loops: CDR1 LGHNA, CDR2 YSLEER. Written as DNA, the CDR3 is TGCGCCAGCAGCTCCGGGTCCCCTGGTGGACTGTTTTTT. This gives the protein CASSSGSPGGLFF.

V is TRBV6-5 and J is TRBJ1-5, with D possibly being TRBD1 (5 bases). Germline V lookup: CDR1 MNHEY, CDR2 SVGAGI. This CDR3 has 14 amino acids. V was clipped by 4 bases and J by 6 bases, with 13 bases between them. For the CDR3, the DNA is TGTGCCAGCAGTTCGCAGGGTGTGCGTCAGCCCCAGCATTTT. This sequence encodes CASSSQGVRQPQHF.

The chain has TRBV7-3 and TRBJ2-2, with D maybe TRBD1 (5 bases). CDR1 is SGHTA, CDR2 FQGTGA, per germline. This CDR3 comprises 16 residues. With 1 base removed from V and 0 bases from J, the gap between germline ends came to 9 bases. DNA for the CDR3: TGTGCCAGCAGCTTAAAACCAGGGTCGAACACCGGGGAGCTGTTTTTT. Its translation is CASSLKPGSNTGELFF.

The gene calls are TRBV19 and TRBJ1-2; maybe TRBD1 (6 bases). Germline V CDR1 and CDR2: LNHDA, SQIVND (reference sequence). With 1 base removed from V and 8 bases from J, the gap between germline ends came to 14 bases. The CDR3 spans 14 residues. In DNA form, the CDR3 reads TGTGCCAGTAGTATAGTAGCGGACAGACCAGGCTACACCTTC. Translating gives CASSIVADRPGYTF.

The J gene is TRBJ2-5, the V gene TRBV7-2, with 15 bases aligning to TRBD2. The CDR3 is made up of 15 amino acids. V lost 4 bases and J lost 5; bases outside the gene matches: 2. Looked up from germline, CDR1 is SGHTA and CDR2 is FQGNSA. DNA of the CDR3: TGTGCCAGCAGCTCCGGACTAGCGGGGGGGGAGACCCAGTACTTC. It codes for CASSSGLAGGETQYF.

J is TRBJ2-7 and V is TRBV7-2; possible D gene TRBD2, 5 bases. Germline CDR1 is SGHTA and CDR2 is FQGNSA. The CDR3 extends over 16 amino acids. The V and J ends lost 1 base and 2 bases respectively, with 15 bases between them. The CDR3 DNA is TGTGCCAGCAGCTTAGTCAGCCCCCGGGGAGCCTACGAGCAGTACTTC. Translating gives CASSLVSPRGAYEQYF.

The chain carries TRBV29-1 and TRBJ2-3; perhaps TRBD1 as D (5 bases). V lost 5 bases, J lost 2 bases, and 20 bases lay in between. The germline gives CDR1 SQVTM, CDR2 ANQGSEA. The CDR3 consists of 16 residues. The CDR3 region is CSVRIAGWRYTDTQYF. For the CDR3, the DNA is TGCAGCGTTAGAATAGCAGGGTGGCGATACACAGATACGCAGTATTTT.

The rearrangement links TRBV9 to TRBJ1-6; 7 bases are a match to TRBD1. Germline CDR1 reads SGDLS; CDR2 reads YYNGEE. The CDR3 sequence is 15 residues long. The ends lost 4 bases at V and 9 bases at J; junction bases unmatched: 10. The CDR3 DNA follows: TGTGCCAGCAGCTCAGGGGGGGCCGCCGGTTCACCCCTCCACTTT. The encoded protein is CASSSGGAAGSPLHF.

The gene calls are TRBV19 and TRBJ1-5, with TRBD1 matching 11 bases. Looked up from germline, CDR1 is LNHDA and CDR2 is SQIVND (reference sequence). The CDR3 sequence is 15 residues long. V gave up 4 bases and J gave up 4 bases; unmatched junction bases: 3. Here the CDR3 reads CASSRTGGPNQPQHF. The CDR3 region has the DNA TGTGCCAGTAGTAGGACAGGGGGCCCTAATCAGCCCCAGCATTTT.

This sequence joins TRBV5-6 and TRBJ2-2; maybe TRBD2 (6 bases). Trimming left V 3 bases short and J 0 bases short, with 15 bases between. This CDR3 spans 17 amino acids. CDR1 and CDR2 from the germline V gene are SGHDT and YYEEEE. CDR3 sequence: CASSSTEEGANTGELFF. The CDR3 DNA is TGTGCCAGCAGCTCCACCGAGGAGGGCGCGAACACCGGGGAGCTGTTTTTT.

This sequence joins TRBV7-3 and TRBJ2-1; 8 positions match TRBD2. The CDR3 spans 16 residues. The V and J ends lost 2 bases and 4 bases, in that order; junction bases with no gene match: 7. Germline CDR1 reads SGHTA; CDR2 reads FQGTGA. In DNA, the CDR3 is TGTGCCAGCAGCTTATACCCCGGGAGGGAGTACAATGAGCAGTTCTTC. Translation gives CASSLYPGREYNEQFF.

The chain is built from TRBV7-8 and TRBJ2-1, with D hard to call. The V gene's germline CDR1 is SGHVS and CDR2 FQNEAQ. The CDR3 loop spans 15 amino acids. Deletions cut 1 base from V and 6 bases from J, with 13 bases between. The CDR3, as DNA: TGTGCCAGCAGCTTAGAGTTAATCCGGCCCAATGAGCAGTTCTTC. This codes for CASSLELIRPNEQFF.

V gene TRBV6-1 combines with J gene TRBJ1-1; D is possibly TRBD1 (5 bases). Germline values: CDR1 MNHNS, CDR2 SASEGT. Trimming left V 7 bases short and J 1 base short, with 10 bases between. The CDR3 contains 13 residues. CDR3 in amino acids: CASIAGKNTEAFF. In DNA form, the CDR3 reads TGTGCCAGCATAGCAGGGAAGAACACTGAAGCTTTCTTT.

This clone was counted between two and nine times. Being one base from a much bigger clone, this may be a read error. Other DNA sequences within the sample encode an identical CDR3. The chain employs TRBV30 and TRBJ1-2; D gene uncertain. The CDR3 runs 11 residues. The V end was cut by 7 bases, the J end by 2 bases, with 8 bases between. The germline V gene encodes CDR1 GTSNPN and CDR2 SVGIG (reference sequence). CDR3 bases: TGTGCCTCCCCTGGGAACTATGGCTACACCTTC. Translated, it gives CASPGNYGYTF.